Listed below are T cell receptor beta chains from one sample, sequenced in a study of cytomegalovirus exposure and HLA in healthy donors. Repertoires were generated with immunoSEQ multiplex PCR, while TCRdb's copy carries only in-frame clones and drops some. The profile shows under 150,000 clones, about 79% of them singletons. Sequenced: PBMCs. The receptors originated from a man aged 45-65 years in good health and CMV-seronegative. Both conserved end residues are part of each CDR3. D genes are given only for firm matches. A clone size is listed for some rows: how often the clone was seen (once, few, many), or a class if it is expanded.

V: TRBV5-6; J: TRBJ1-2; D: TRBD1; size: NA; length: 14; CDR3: CASSPIDRANGYTF; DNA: TGTGCCAGCAGCCCAATAGACAGGGCGAATGGCTACACCTTC
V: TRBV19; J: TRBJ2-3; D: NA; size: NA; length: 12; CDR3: CASSITADTQYF; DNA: TGTGCCAGTAGTATTACGGCAGATACGCAGTATTTT
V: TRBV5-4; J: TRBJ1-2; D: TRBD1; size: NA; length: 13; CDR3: CASSRQGEYGYTF; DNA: TGTGCCAGCAGCCGACAGGGCGAGTATGGCTACACCTTC
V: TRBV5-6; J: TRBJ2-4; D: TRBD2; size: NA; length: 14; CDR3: CASSQRGAPNIQYF; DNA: TGTGCCAGCAGCCAGCGGGGGGCCCCAAACATTCAGTACTTC
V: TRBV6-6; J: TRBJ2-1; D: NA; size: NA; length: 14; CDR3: CASSARTGYNEQFF; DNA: TGTGCCAGCAGTGCTCGGACGGGATACAATGAGCAGTTCTTC
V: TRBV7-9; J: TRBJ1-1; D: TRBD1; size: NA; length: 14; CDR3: CASSLEQGYTEAFF; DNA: TGTGCCAGCAGCCTAGAACAGGGGTACACTGAAGCTTTCTTT
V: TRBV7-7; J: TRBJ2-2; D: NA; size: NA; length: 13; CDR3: CASSEGESGELFF; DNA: TGTGCTAGCAGCGAGGGGGAGTCCGGGGAGCTGTTTTTT
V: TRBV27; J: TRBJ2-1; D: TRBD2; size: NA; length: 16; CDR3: CASSLNSGGTYNEQFF; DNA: TGTGCCAGCAGTTTAAATAGCGGGGGGACCTACAATGAGCAGTTCTTC
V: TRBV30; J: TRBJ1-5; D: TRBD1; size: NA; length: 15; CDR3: CAWSPSDRVNQPQHF; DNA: TGTGCCTGGAGTCCTTCGGACAGGGTTAATCAGCCCCAGCATTTT
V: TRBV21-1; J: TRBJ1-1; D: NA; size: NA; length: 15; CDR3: CASSKGQIPYTEAFF; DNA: TGTGCCAGCAGCAAAGGACAGATCCCTTACACTGAAGCTTTCTTT
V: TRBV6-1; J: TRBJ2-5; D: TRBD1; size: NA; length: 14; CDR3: CASRRDRGQETQYF; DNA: TGTGCCAGCAGGAGGGACAGGGGGCAAGAGACCCAGTACTTC
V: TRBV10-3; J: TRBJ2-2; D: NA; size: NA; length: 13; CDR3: CAISGTGTGELFF; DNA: TGTGCCATCAGTGGGACTGGAACCGGGGAGCTGTTTTTT
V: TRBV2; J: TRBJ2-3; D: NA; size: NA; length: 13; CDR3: CASRQTRTDTQYF; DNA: TGTGCCAGCAGGCAAACACGCACAGATACGCAGTATTTT
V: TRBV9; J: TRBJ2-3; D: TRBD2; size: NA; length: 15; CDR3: CASSVGTGGPPPQYF; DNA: TGTGCCAGCAGCGTAGGGACGGGGGGGCCTCCTCCGCAGTATTTT
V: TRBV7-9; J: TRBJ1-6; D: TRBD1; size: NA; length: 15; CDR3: CASSRDRGGSSPLHF; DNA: TGTGCCAGCAGCAGAGACAGGGGAGGTAGTTCACCCCTCCACTTT
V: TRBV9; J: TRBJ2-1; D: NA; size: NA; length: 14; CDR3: CASSVELAYNEQFF; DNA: TGTGCCAGCAGCGTAGAACTAGCCTACAATGAGCAGTTCTTC
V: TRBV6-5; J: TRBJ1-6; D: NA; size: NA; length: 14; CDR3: CASSFRNYNSPLHF; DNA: TGTGCCAGCAGCTTCAGGAACTATAATTCACCCCTCCACTTT
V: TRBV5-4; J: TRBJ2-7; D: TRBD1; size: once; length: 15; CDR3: CASSGGGQGTYEQYF; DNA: TGTGCCAGCAGCGGGGGGGGACAGGGAACCTACGAGCAGTACTTC
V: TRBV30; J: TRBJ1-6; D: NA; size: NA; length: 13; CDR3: CAWSGTAKGSLHF; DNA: TGTGCCTGGAGTGGGACGGCAAAGGGGTCCCTCCACTTT
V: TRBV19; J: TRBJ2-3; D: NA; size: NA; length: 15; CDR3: CASSIGNSYTDTQYF; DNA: TGTGCCAGTAGTATAGGCAACTCCTACACAGATACGCAGTATTTT
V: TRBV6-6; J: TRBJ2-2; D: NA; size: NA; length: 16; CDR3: CASSYVLAVNTGELFF; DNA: TGTGCCAGCAGTTACGTGCTAGCCGTGAACACCGGGGAGCTGTTTTTT
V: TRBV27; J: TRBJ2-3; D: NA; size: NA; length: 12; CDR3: CASSLSGDTQYF; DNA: TGTGCCAGCAGTTTAAGCGGTGATACGCAGTATTTT
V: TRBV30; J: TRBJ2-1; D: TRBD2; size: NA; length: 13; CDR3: CAWTGGNYNEQFF; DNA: TGTGCCTGGACCGGGGGGAACTACAATGAGCAGTTCTTC
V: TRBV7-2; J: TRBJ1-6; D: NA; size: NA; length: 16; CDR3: CASSLDTQGWNSPLHF; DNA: TGTGCCAGCAGCTTAGATACTCAGGGGTGGAATTCACCCCTCCACTTT
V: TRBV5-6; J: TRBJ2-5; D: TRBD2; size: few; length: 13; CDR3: CASSFRGEETQYF; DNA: TGTGCCAGCAGCTTCCGGGGGGAAGAGACCCAGTACTTC
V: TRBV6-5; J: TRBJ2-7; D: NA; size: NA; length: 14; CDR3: CASSYKRDGYEQYF; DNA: TGTGCCAGCAGTTACAAGCGCGACGGTTACGAGCAGTACTTC
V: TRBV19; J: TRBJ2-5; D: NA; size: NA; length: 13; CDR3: CASSPTGYETQYF; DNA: TGTGCCAGTAGTCCTACAGGGTACGAGACCCAGTACTTC
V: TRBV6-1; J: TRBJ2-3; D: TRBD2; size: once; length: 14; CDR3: CASRVGGGTDTQYF; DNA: TGTGCCAGCAGGGTCGGGGGGGGCACAGATACGCAGTATTTT
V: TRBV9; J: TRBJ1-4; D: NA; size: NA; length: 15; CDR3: CASSVATGLGEKLFF; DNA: TGTGCCAGCAGCGTAGCAACGGGTTTAGGTGAAAAACTGTTTTTT
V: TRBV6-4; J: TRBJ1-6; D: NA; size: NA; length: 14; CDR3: CASSELAGASPLHF; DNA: TGTGCCAGCAGTGAGTTGGCAGGTGCATCGCCCCTCCACTTT
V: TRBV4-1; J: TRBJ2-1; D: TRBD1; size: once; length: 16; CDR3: CASSQEGQGARNEQFF; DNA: TGCGCCAGCAGCCAAGAGGGACAGGGGGCACGGAATGAGCAGTTCTTC
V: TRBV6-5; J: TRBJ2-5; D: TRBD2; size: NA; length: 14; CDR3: CASSPPQRGTTQYF; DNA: TGTGCCAGCAGCCCCCCCCAGCGGGGGACAACCCAGTACTTC
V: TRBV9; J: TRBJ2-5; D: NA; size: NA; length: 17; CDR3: CASSAPGEGGYQETQYF; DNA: TGTGCCAGCAGCGCCCCCGGGGAGGGGGGGTACCAAGAGACCCAGTACTTC
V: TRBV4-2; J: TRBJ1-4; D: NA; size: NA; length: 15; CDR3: CASSLEGGRNEKLFF; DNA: TGTGCCAGCAGCCTTGAAGGGGGTCGGAATGAAAAACTGTTTTTT
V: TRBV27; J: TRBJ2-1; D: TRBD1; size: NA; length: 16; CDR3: CASSFIGTEGSNEQFF; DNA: TGTGCCAGCAGTTTTATTGGGACAGAGGGAAGTAATGAGCAGTTCTTC
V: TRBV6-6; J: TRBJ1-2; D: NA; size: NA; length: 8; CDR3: CATQGYTF; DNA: TGTGCCACCCAGGGCTACACCTTC
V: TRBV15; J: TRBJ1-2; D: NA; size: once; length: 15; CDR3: CATSRDLSGDYGYTF; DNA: TGTGCCACCAGCAGAGATCTATCGGGGGACTATGGCTACACCTTC
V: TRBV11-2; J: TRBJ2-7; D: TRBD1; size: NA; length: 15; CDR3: CASSPPGQGHYEQYF; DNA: TGTGCCAGCAGCCCCCCTGGACAGGGGCACTACGAGCAGTACTTC
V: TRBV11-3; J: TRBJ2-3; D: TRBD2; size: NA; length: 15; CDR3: CASSPLAGGTDTQYF; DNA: TGTGCCAGCAGCCCACTAGCGGGGGGCACAGATACGCAGTATTTT
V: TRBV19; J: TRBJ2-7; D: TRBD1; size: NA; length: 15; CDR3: CASSPGQGATYEQYF; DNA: TGTGCCAGTAGTCCGGGACAGGGGGCGACCTACGAGCAGTACTTC
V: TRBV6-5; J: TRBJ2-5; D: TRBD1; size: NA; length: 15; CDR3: CASSPRTGRIETQYF; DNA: TGTGCCAGCAGTCCCCGGACAGGGCGGATAGAGACCCAGTACTTC
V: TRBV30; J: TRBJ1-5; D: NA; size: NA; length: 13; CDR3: CAWSTGSNQPQHF; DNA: TGTGCCTGGAGTACAGGGAGCAATCAGCCCCAGCATTTT
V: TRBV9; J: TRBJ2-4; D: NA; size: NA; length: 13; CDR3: CASSPGEKNIQYF; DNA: TGTGCCAGCAGCCCAGGGGAGAAAAACATTCAGTACTTC
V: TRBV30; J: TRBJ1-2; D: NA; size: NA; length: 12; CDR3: CAWREGPRGYTF; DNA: TGTGCCTGGCGCGAGGGTCCGAGAGGCTACACCTTC
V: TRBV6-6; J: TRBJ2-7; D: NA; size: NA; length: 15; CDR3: CASSSGQPPIYEQYF; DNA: TGTGCCAGCAGCTCTGGACAGCCTCCTATCTACGAGCAGTACTTC
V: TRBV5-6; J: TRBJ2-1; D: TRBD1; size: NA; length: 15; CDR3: CASRAQGVSADEQFF; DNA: TGTGCCAGCAGGGCACAGGGGGTCTCGGCCGATGAGCAGTTCTTC
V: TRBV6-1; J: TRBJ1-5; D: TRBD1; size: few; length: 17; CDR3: CASSEGTGGVGNQPQHF; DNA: TGTGCCAGCAGTGAAGGGACAGGGGGGGTAGGCAATCAGCCCCAGCATTTT
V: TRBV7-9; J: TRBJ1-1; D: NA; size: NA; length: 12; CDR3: CASSLTQTEAFF; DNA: TGTGCCAGCAGCTTAACGCAGACTGAAGCTTTCTTT
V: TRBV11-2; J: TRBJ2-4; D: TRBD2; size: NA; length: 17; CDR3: CASSFSGGAVAKNIQYF; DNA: TGTGCCAGCAGCTTTAGCGGGGGGGCCGTGGCCAAAAACATTCAGTACTTC
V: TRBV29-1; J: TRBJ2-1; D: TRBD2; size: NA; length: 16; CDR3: CSAEGSGGVSYNEQFF; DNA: TGCAGCGCGGAGGGTAGCGGGGGGGTATCCTACAATGAGCAGTTCTTC
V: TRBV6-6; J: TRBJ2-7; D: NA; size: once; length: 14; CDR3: CASSYSQGSYEQYF; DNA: TGTGCCAGCAGTTACTCACAGGGCTCCTACGAGCAGTACTTC
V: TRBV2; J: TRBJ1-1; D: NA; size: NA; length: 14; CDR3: CASSETGENTEAFF; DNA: TGTGCCAGCAGTGAGACAGGAGAGAACACTGAAGCTTTCTTT
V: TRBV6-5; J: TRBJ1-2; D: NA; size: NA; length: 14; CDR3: CASSYSTGNYGYTF; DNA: TGTGCCAGCAGTTACTCTACGGGTAACTATGGCTACACCTTC
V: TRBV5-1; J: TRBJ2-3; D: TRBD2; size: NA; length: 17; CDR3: CASNSGTSGISTDTQYF; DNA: TGCGCCAGCAACTCCGGGACTAGCGGGATCAGCACAGATACGCAGTATTTT